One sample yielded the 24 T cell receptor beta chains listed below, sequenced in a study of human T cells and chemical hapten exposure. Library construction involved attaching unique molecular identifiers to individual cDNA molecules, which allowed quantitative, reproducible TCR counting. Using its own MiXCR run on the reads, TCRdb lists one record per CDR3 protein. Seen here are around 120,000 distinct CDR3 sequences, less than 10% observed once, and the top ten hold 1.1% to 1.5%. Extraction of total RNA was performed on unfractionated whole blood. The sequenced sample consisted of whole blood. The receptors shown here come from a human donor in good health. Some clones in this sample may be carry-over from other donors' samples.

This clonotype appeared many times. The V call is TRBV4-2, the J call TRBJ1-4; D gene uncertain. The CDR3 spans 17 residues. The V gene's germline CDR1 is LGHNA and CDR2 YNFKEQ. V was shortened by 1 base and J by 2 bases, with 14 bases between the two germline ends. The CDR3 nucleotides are TGTGCCAGCAGCCAAGCGGTTTCTAAGTTTACTAATGAAAAACTGTTTTTT. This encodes CASSQAVSKFTNEKLFF.

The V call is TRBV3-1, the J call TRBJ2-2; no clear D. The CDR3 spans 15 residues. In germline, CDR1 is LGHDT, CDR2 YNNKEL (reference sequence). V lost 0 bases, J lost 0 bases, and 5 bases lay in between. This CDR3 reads CASSQERANTGELFF. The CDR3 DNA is TGTGCCAGCAGCCAAGAACGTGCGAACACCGGGGAGCTGTTTTTT. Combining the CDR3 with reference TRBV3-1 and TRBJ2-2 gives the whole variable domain DTAVSQTPKYLVTQMGNDKSIKCEQNLGHDTMYWYKQDSKKFLKIMFSYNNKELIINETVPNRFSPKSPDKAHLNLHINSLELGDSAVYFCASSQERANTGELFFGEGSRLTVL.

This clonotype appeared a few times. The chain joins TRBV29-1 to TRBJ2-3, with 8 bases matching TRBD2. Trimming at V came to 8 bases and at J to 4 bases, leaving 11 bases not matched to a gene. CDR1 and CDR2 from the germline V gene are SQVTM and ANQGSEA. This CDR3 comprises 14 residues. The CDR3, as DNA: TGCAGCATGAGGAGCGGGAGTGGCGCAGATACGCAGTATTTT. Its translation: CSMRSGSGADTQYF.

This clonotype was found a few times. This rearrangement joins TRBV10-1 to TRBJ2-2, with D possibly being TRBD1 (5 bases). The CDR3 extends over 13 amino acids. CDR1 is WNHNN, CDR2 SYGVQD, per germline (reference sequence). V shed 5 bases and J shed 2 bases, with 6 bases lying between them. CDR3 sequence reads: CASSTGNTGELFF. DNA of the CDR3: TGCGCCAGCAGTACAGGAAACACCGGGGAGCTGTTTTTT.

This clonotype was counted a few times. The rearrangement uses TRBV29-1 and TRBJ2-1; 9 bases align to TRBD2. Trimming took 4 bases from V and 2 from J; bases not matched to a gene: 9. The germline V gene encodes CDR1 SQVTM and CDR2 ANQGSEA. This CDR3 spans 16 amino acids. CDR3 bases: TGCAGCGTTGTTACCGGGACTAGCCTTGCCTACAATGAGCAGTTCTTC. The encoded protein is CSVVTGTSLAYNEQFF.

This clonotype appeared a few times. CDR3 sequence: CASSWSRAADTQYF. CDR3 sequence (DNA): TGTGCCAGCAGCTGGAGTCGGGCAGCTGATACGCAGTATTTT. V and J are TRBV7-2 and TRBJ2-3; D is ambiguous. Trimming stripped 4 bases from V and 6 bases from J, with 14 bases between. CDR1 and CDR2 from the germline V gene are SGHTA and FQGNSA. This CDR3 spans 14 amino acids.

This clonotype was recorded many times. This CDR3 reads CASSLVGQGSDEKLFF. The CDR3 coding sequence is TGTGCCAGCAGCTTAGTCGGCCAGGGCTCGGATGAAAAACTGTTTTTT. The chain recombines TRBV7-6 with TRBJ1-4, with D maybe TRBD1 (5 bases). Germline values: CDR1 SGHVS, CDR2 FNYEAQ. V was pared by 1 base and J by 6 bases, with 15 bases between. The CDR3 is 16 residues long.

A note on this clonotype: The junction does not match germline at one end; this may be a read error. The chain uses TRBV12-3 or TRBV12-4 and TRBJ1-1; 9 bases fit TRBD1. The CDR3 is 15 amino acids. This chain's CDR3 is CTSSFGTGFDTEAFF. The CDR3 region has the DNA TGTACCAGCAGTTTCGGGACAGGGTTTGACACTGAAGCTTTCTTT.

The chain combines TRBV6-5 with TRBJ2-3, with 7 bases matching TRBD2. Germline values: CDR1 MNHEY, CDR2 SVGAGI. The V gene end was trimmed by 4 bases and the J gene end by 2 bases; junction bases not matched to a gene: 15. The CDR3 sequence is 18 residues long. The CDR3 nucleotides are TGTGCCAGCAGTTGGGGGGTTTATGGGGAGGGTTCCACAGATACGCAGTATTTT. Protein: CASSWGVYGEGSTDTQYF.

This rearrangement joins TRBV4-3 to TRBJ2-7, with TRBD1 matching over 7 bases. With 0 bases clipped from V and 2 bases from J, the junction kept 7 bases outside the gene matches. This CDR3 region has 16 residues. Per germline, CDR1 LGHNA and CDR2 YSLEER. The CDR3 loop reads CASSQEAQGHAYEQYF. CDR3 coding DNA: TGCGCCAGCAGCCAAGAGGCACAGGGGCATGCCTACGAGCAGTACTTC.

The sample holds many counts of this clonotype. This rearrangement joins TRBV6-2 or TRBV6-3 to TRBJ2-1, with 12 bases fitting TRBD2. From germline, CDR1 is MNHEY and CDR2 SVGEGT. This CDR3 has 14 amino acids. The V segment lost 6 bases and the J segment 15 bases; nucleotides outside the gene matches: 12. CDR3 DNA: TGTGCCAGCAGCCCGACTAGCGGGAGAGATAACTGGTTCTTC. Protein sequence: CASSPTSGRDNWFF.

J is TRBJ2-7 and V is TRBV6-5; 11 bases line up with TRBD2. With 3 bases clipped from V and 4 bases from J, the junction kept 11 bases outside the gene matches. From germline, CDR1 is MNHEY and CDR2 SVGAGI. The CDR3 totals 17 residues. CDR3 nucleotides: TGTGCCAGCAGTTATTACCCTAGTAGCGGGAGGGTTTACGAGCAGTACTTC. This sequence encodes CASSYYPSSGRVYEQYF.

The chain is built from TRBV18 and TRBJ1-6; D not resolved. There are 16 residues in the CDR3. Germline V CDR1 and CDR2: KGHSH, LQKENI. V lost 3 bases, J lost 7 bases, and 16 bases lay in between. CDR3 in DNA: TGTGCCAGCTCACCCCAGACGGGAGGCGGAAATTCACCCCTCCACTTT. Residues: CASSPQTGGGNSPLHF. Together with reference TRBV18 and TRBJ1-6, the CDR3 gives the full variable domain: NAGVMQNPRHLVRRRGQEARLRCSPMKGHSHVYWYRQLPEEGLKFMVYLQKENIIDESGMPKERFSAEFPKEGPSILRIQQVVRGDSAAYFCASSPQTGGGNSPLHFGNGTRLTVT.

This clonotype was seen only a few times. The CDR3 sequence is CASRTGVSNQPQHF. In nucleotides, the CDR3 is TGTGCCAGCAGAACGGGAGTTAGCAATCAGCCCCAGCATTTT. The chain links TRBV6-1 to TRBJ1-5, with unresolved D. Trimming shortened V by 6 bases and J by 0 bases, and 9 bases separated the two germline ends. The CDR3 has 14 amino acids. The V gene's germline CDR1 is MNHNS and CDR2 SASEGT.

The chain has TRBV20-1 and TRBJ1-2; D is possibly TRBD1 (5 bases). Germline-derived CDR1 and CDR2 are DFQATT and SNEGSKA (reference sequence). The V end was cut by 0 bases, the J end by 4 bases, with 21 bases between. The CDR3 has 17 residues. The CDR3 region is CSARDPLTTGEPYGYTF. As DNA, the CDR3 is TGCAGTGCTAGAGATCCTTTGACAACAGGCGAACCCTATGGCTACACCTTC.

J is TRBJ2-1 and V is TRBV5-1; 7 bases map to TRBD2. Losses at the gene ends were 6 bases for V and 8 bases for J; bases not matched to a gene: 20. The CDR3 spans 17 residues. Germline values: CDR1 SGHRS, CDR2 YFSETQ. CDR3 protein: CASTPLGGRASGDEQFF. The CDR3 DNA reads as TGCGCCAGCACCCCCCTGGGAGGGAGGGCCAGTGGAGATGAGCAGTTCTTC.

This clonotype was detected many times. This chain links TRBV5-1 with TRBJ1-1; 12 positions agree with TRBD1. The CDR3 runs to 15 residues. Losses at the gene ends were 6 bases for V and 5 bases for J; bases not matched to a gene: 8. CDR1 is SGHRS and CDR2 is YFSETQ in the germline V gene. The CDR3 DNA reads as TGCGCCAGCACCTCCGGGACAGGGGGCCGAACTGAAGCTTTCTTT. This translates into CASTSGTGGRTEAFF.

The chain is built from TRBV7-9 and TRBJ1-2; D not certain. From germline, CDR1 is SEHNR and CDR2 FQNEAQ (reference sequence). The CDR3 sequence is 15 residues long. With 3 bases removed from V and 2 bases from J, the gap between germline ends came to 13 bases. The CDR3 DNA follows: TGTGCCAGCAGCTTGGTCGGTCAGGAGAACTATGGCTACACCTTC. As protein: CASSLVGQENYGYTF.

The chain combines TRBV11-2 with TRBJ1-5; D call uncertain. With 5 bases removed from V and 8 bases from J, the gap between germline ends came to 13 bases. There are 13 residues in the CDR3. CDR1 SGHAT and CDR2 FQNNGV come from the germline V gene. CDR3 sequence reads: CASSRQGREPQHF. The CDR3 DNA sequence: TGTGCCAGCAGCAGACAAGGTCGCGAGCCCCAGCATTTT.

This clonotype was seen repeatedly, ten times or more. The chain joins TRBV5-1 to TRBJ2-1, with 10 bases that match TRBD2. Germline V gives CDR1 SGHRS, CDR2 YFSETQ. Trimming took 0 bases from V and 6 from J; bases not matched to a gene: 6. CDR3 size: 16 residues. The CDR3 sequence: CASSLVASGGANEQFF. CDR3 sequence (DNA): TGCGCCAGCAGCTTGGTGGCAAGCGGGGGGGCCAATGAGCAGTTCTTC.

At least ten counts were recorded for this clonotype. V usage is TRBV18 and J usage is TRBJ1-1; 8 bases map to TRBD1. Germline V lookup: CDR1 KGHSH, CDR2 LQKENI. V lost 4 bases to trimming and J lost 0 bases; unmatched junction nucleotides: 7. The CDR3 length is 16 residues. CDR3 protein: CASSRAGTGMNTEAFF. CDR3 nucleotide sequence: TGTGCCAGCTCACGAGCCGGGACAGGAATGAACACTGAAGCTTTCTTT. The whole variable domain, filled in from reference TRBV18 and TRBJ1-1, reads NAGVMQNPRHLVRRRGQEARLRCSPMKGHSHVYWYRQLPEEGLKFMVYLQKENIIDESGMPKERFSAEFPKEGPSILRIQQVVRGDSAAYFCASSRAGTGMNTEAFFGQGTRLTVV.

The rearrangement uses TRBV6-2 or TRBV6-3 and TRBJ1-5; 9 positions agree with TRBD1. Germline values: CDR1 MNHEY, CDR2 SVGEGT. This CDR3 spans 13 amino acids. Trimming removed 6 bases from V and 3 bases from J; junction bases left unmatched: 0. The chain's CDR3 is CASRQGANQPQHF. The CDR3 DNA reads TGTGCCAGCAGACAGGGGGCCAATCAGCCCCAGCATTTT.

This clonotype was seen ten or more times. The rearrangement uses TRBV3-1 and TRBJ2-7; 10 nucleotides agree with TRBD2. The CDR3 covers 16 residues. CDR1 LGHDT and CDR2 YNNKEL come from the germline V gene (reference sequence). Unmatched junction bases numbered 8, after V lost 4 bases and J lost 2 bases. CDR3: CASSLQGLADAYEQYF. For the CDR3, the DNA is TGTGCCAGCAGCCTACAAGGACTAGCGGACGCCTACGAGCAGTACTTC.

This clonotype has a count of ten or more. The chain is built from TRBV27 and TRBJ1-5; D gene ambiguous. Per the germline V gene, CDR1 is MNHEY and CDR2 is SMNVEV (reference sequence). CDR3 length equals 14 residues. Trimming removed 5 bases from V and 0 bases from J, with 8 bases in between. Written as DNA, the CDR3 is TGTGCCAGCAGTAAAAGATATAGCAATCAGCCCCAGCATTTT. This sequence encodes CASSKRYSNQPQHF.